These 8 T cell receptor beta chains share one sample of origin, sequenced in a study of cytomegalovirus exposure and HLA in healthy donors. PCR primers comprised 60 Vbeta and 13 Jbeta primers. TCRdb keeps only in-frame clones here, not all; method: immunoSEQ multiplex PCR. Of 95,000 to 120,000 clones listed, 74% are singletons. Source material: PBMCs. These receptor sequences come from a woman in her 40s in good health and CMV-seropositive.

V gene TRBV19 combines with J gene TRBJ1-2; TRBD1 matches 7 bases. Germline V gives CDR1 LNHDA, CDR2 SQIVND (reference sequence). CDR3 size: 15 residues. The V segment lost 5 bases and the J segment 7 bases; nucleotides outside the gene matches: 13. CDR3 protein: CASSPDRVGLGGYTF. The CDR3 DNA is TGTGCCAGTAGTCCCGACAGGGTCGGATTGGGTGGCTACACCTTC.

The chain employs TRBV6-5 and TRBJ2-3; 10 nucleotides line up with TRBD2. Germline values: CDR1 MNHEY, CDR2 SVGAGI. There are 13 residues in the CDR3. Trimming took 8 bases from V and 8 from J; bases not matched to a gene: 7. CDR3 sequence: CASWAAGGGTQYF. The CDR3 nucleotides read TGTGCCAGCTGGGCAGCGGGGGGGGGTACGCAGTATTTT.

The chain uses TRBV27 and TRBJ2-3; 8 bases line up with TRBD1. V dropped 6 bases and J dropped 0; count of bases not matched to a gene: 14. The CDR3 loop spans 18 amino acids. Germline V CDR1 and CDR2: MNHEY, SMNVEV (reference sequence). CDR3 bases: TGTGCCAGCAGATCTGTACGACAGGGGTCCACTAGCACAGATACGCAGTATTTT. This gives the protein CASRSVRQGSTSTDTQYF.

The CDR3 bases are TGTGCCAGCAGTCCCCGACTAGCGGGAGTGGCCACCGGGGAGCTGTTTTTT. Amino acids: CASSPRLAGVATGELFF. V usage is TRBV28 and J usage is TRBJ2-2; TRBD2 matches at 12 bases. Germline V lookup: CDR1 MDHEN, CDR2 SYDVKM. The CDR3 is 17 amino acids. V shed 5 bases and J 4 bases; nucleotides not matched to a gene: 8.

CDR3 coding DNA: TGTGCCAGCAGTTTTGGTTTGGCTAGCGGGCAGAAGTTCAATGAGCAGTTCTTC. Translation: CASSFGLASGQKFNEQFF. The genes are TRBV28 and TRBJ2-1; 8 bases are shared with TRBD2. The CDR3 has 18 residues. Losses at the gene ends were 3 bases for V and 6 bases for J; bases not matched to a gene: 16. Germline V gives CDR1 MDHEN, CDR2 SYDVKM.

This chain links TRBV5-5 with TRBJ2-6, with TRBD2 as a possible D gene (5 bases). CDR1 is SGHKS, CDR2 YYEKEE, per germline (reference sequence). There are 15 residues in the CDR3. V was cut by 7 bases and J by 0 bases, with 11 bases left in between. Written as DNA, the CDR3 is TGTGCCAGCGGACTCGGCGCCTCTGGGGCCAACGTCCTGACTTTC. Its translation is CASGLGASGANVLTF.

The gene calls are TRBV6-4 and TRBJ2-3; 8 bases are a match to TRBD2. The germline V gene encodes CDR1 MRHNA and CDR2 SNTAGT. This CDR3 is built from 15 residues. The junction had 8 bases not matched to a gene; V was cut back by 7 bases and J by 2 bases. CDR3 nucleotides: TGTGCCAGCACCCGGACTAGCAGTAACACAGATACGCAGTATTTT. Its translation: CASTRTSSNTDTQYF.

The chain combines TRBV13 with TRBJ2-7; TRBD2 might be the D (6 bases). This CDR3 is built from 13 residues. Germline values: CDR1 PRHDT, CDR2 FYEKMQ (reference sequence). V lost 5 bases to trimming and J lost 3 bases, with 11 bases between them. CDR3 loop: CASSHPGGYEQYF. In DNA, the CDR3 is TGTGCCAGCAGCCACCCCGGGGGCTACGAGCAGTACTTC.